This is a list of T cell receptor beta chains from one sample in a study of blood T cell repertoires in COVID-19. The protocol was immunoSEQ multiplex PCR, while the TCRdb copy is restricted to in-frame clones and leaves out a portion. The sample consists of about 170,000 clones, approximately 85% of them appearing once. The sequenced material came from peripheral blood. All receptors come from a man aged 80 or over with COVID-19, enrolled during active disease. CDR3s include the opening cysteine and the closing phenylalanine or tryptophan. Fields, in order: J gene, D gene, clone size, V gene, CDR3 DNA, CDR3 protein. D genes are given only for firm matches. Clone size appears in some rows only: once, few, many, or a class for an expanded clone.

J: TRBJ2-5; D: TRBD1; size: NA; V: TRBV6-5; DNA: TGTGCCAGCAAAGTTACGACAGGGACGGAGACCCAGTACTTC; CDR3: CASKVTTGTETQYF
J: TRBJ1-4; D: TRBD1; size: NA; V: TRBV28; DNA: TGTGCCAGCAGTGGCGGGGGACAGGGATCCGAAAAACTGTTTTTT; CDR3: CASSGGGQGSEKLFF
J: TRBJ1-2; D: TRBD1; size: NA; V: TRBV4-2; DNA: TGTGCCAGCAGCCGTGGACAGGAAGCTAACTATGGCTACACCTTC; CDR3: CASSRGQEANYGYTF
J: TRBJ2-7; D: TRBD1; size: NA; V: TRBV4-2; DNA: TGTGCCAGCAGCCAAGAGGGACAGGGTCCCTACGAGCAGTACTTC; CDR3: CASSQEGQGPYEQYF
J: TRBJ1-6; D: NA; size: once; V: TRBV19; DNA: TGTGCCAGTAGTGCTAGCAGGGGACCCCCCGGATCACCCCTCCACTTT; CDR3: CASSASRGPPGSPLHF
J: TRBJ1-2; D: NA; size: NA; V: TRBV27; DNA: TGTGCCAGCAGTTTATTGGCAGGGGCCGCTTTTGGCTACACCTTC; CDR3: CASSLLAGAAFGYTF
J: TRBJ1-2; D: TRBD1; size: NA; V: TRBV6-5; DNA: TGTGCCAGCGGCTCCGGGACAGGGCGGGGTGGCTACACCTTC; CDR3: CASGSGTGRGGYTF
J: TRBJ2-7; D: NA; size: NA; V: TRBV7-9; DNA: TGTGCCAGCAGCACTCTTTCCTACGAGCAGTACTTC; CDR3: CASSTLSYEQYF
J: TRBJ2-3; D: TRBD2; size: NA; V: TRBV9; DNA: TGTGCCAGCAGCGCAGCGGGGGCTTTGACAGATACGCAGTATTTT; CDR3: CASSAAGALTDTQYF
J: TRBJ1-3; D: NA; size: NA; V: TRBV11-2; DNA: TGTGCCAGCAGCTTACGGGGGTCCCCGAACACCATATATTTT; CDR3: CASSLRGSPNTIYF
J: TRBJ1-1; D: NA; size: NA; V: TRBV7-6; DNA: TGTGCCAGCAGCTTGACCCGGAGAACTGAAGCTTTCTTT; CDR3: CASSLTRRTEAFF
J: TRBJ2-1; D: NA; size: NA; V: TRBV20-1; DNA: TGCAGTGCTCTATACAATGAGCAGTTCTTC; CDR3: CSALYNEQFF
J: TRBJ1-2; D: NA; size: NA; V: TRBV5-6; DNA: TGTGCCAGCAGCTTAAGGCAGGGCGAAGGCTACACCTTC; CDR3: CASSLRQGEGYTF
J: TRBJ1-2; D: NA; size: NA; V: TRBV5-1; DNA: TGCGCCAGCAGCTTGGGGGCCGCGTCGCGTGACTACACCTTC; CDR3: CASSLGAASRDYTF
J: TRBJ1-2; D: TRBD1; size: once; V: TRBV2; DNA: TGTGCCAGCAGAGGGGACAGTACCTATGGCTACACCTTC; CDR3: CASRGDSTYGYTF
J: TRBJ2-2; D: TRBD1; size: many; V: TRBV10-3; DNA: TGTGCCATCAGTAGCCAAGGGACAGTGCTGGCCGGGGAGCTGTTTTTT; CDR3: CAISSQGTVLAGELFF
J: TRBJ1-5; D: NA; size: NA; V: TRBV12-1; DNA: TGTGCCAGCAGCTTTCTCCGAAGGGACAGGCTTTTTAGCAATCAGCCCCAGCATTTT; CDR3: CASSFLRRDRLFSNQPQHF
J: TRBJ1-2; D: TRBD1; size: NA; V: TRBV4-2; DNA: TGTGCCAGCAGCCCTCGGGACAGGGATGGTAACTATGGCTACACCTTC; CDR3: CASSPRDRDGNYGYTF
J: TRBJ2-5; D: NA; size: NA; V: TRBV9; DNA: TGTGCCAGCAGCGTAGAAGCCGTCGGGAAAGAGACCCAGTACTTC; CDR3: CASSVEAVGKETQYF
J: TRBJ1-6; D: NA; size: NA; V: TRBV7-9; DNA: TGTGCCAGCAGCTTAGAAGAGGGTTCACCCCTCCACTTT; CDR3: CASSLEEGSPLHF
J: TRBJ1-1; D: NA; size: NA; V: TRBV11-3; DNA: TGTGCCAGCAGCCCCGGGGGGGCTAACACTGAAGCTTTCTTT; CDR3: CASSPGGANTEAFF
J: TRBJ2-3; D: TRBD2; size: once; V: TRBV4-1; DNA: TGCGCCAGCAGCCTTAGCGGGGTTGGAACAGATACGCAGTATTTT; CDR3: CASSLSGVGTDTQYF
J: TRBJ2-7; D: NA; size: NA; V: TRBV15; DNA: TGTGCCACCAGCAGAGACGCGGGTCCCTACGAGCAGTACTTC; CDR3: CATSRDAGPYEQYF
J: TRBJ1-1; D: NA; size: NA; V: TRBV5-1; DNA: TGCGCCAGCAGCTTGCATAACGGGGGCACTGAAGCTTTCTTT; CDR3: CASSLHNGGTEAFF
J: TRBJ1-2; D: NA; size: NA; V: TRBV5-1; DNA: TGCGCCAGCAGCTCCTCACAGGGCGATGGCTACACCTTC; CDR3: CASSSSQGDGYTF
J: TRBJ1-1; D: TRBD1; size: NA; V: TRBV5-1; DNA: TGCGCCAGCAGCCACGGGACAGGGACCGAAGCTTTCTTT; CDR3: CASSHGTGTEAFF
J: TRBJ2-7; D: NA; size: NA; V: TRBV5-1; DNA: TGCGCCAGCAGCTTGGGACAGAGCATGGACGAGCAGTACTTC; CDR3: CASSLGQSMDEQYF
J: TRBJ1-6; D: NA; size: NA; V: TRBV7-3; DNA: TGTGCCAGCAGCTTAACACGAGGCTATAATTCACCCCTCCACTTT; CDR3: CASSLTRGYNSPLHF
J: TRBJ2-1; D: TRBD1; size: NA; V: TRBV2; DNA: TGTGCCAGCAGTGATTCCCGGACAGGGGGCCAGGGTGAGCAGTTCTTC; CDR3: CASSDSRTGGQGEQFF
J: TRBJ1-1; D: TRBD1; size: NA; V: TRBV2; DNA: TGTGCCAGCAGTGAGGACAGGGGAGAAGAGACTGAAGCTTTCTTT; CDR3: CASSEDRGEETEAFF
J: TRBJ1-3; D: NA; size: NA; V: TRBV9; DNA: TGTGCCAGCAGCGTAGGACAGACTGGAAACACCATATATTTT; CDR3: CASSVGQTGNTIYF
J: TRBJ1-4; D: NA; size: NA; V: TRBV19; DNA: TGTGCCAGTAGTATATCCTTCAATGAAAAACTGTTTTTT; CDR3: CASSISFNEKLFF
J: TRBJ2-1; D: NA; size: NA; V: TRBV9; DNA: TGTGCCAGCAGCGTAGGAAGCTCGAGCTCCTACAATGAGCAGTTCTTC; CDR3: CASSVGSSSSYNEQFF
J: TRBJ1-4; D: NA; size: once; V: TRBV2; DNA: TGTGCCAGCATCCGCGGGGCCTCCGGGACGGGAGGCGAAAAACTGTTTTTT; CDR3: CASIRGASGTGGEKLFF
J: TRBJ1-6; D: TRBD1; size: NA; V: TRBV7-2; DNA: TGTGCCAGCAGCTTTGGGACAGGTTCACCCCTCCACTTT; CDR3: CASSFGTGSPLHF
J: TRBJ1-1; D: TRBD1; size: NA; V: TRBV7-3; DNA: TGTGCCAGCAGCCCAACACGACAGGGTGAAGCTTTCTTT; CDR3: CASSPTRQGEAFF
J: TRBJ1-5; D: TRBD1; size: NA; V: TRBV19; DNA: TGTGCCAGTAGTATAGGTGTCCGGGACAGGGATTTTGGTCAGCCCCAGCATTTT; CDR3: CASSIGVRDRDFGQPQHF
J: TRBJ1-5; D: TRBD1; size: NA; V: TRBV10-2; DNA: TGCGCCAGCAGTCCCGGACAGGGCCAGCCCCAGCATTTT; CDR3: CASSPGQGQPQHF
J: TRBJ2-2; D: NA; size: NA; V: TRBV18; DNA: TGTGCCAGCTCACACAGGGCCGGGGAGCTGTTTTTT; CDR3: CASSHRAGELFF
J: TRBJ1-3; D: TRBD1; size: once; V: TRBV7-3; DNA: TGTGCCAGCAGCTCTCAGGGGGGAATAGCTGGAAACACCATATATTTT; CDR3: CASSSQGGIAGNTIYF
J: TRBJ2-2; D: TRBD1; size: NA; V: TRBV6-5; DNA: TGTGCCAGCAGGACAGGGGTGGTCGGGGAGCTGTTTTTT; CDR3: CASRTGVVGELFF
J: TRBJ2-7; D: NA; size: NA; V: TRBV18; DNA: TGTGCCAGCTCACCTTCACTCCCCGAGCAGTACTTC; CDR3: CASSPSLPEQYF
J: TRBJ1-2; D: NA; size: NA; V: TRBV19; DNA: TGTGCCAGTAGTAACGTGGTAAGGGGCGCGTATGGCTACACCTTC; CDR3: CASSNVVRGAYGYTF
J: TRBJ1-4; D: TRBD1; size: NA; V: TRBV5-1; DNA: TGCGCCAGCAGCCCCTCGGGAGGGGGCTTCGAAAAACTGTTTTTT; CDR3: CASSPSGGGFEKLFF
J: TRBJ2-7; D: TRBD1; size: NA; V: TRBV7-3; DNA: TGTGCCAGCAGCTTGACAGGGGGCTCAACCTACGAGCAGTACTTC; CDR3: CASSLTGGSTYEQYF
J: TRBJ1-1; D: TRBD1; size: NA; V: TRBV19; DNA: TGTGCCACCAGGGACAGGGGGCGCGTAGCTTTCTTT; CDR3: CATRDRGRVAFF